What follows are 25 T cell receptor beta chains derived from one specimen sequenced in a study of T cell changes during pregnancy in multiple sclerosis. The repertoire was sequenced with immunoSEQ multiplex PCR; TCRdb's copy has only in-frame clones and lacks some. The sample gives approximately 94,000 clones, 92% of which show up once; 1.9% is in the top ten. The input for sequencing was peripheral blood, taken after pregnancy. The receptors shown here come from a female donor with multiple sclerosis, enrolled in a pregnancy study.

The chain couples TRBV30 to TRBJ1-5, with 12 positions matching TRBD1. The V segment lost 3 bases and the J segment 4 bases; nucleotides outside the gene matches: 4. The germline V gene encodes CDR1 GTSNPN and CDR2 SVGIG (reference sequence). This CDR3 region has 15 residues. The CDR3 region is CAWSRDRGQNQPQHF. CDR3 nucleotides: TGTGCCTGGAGCCGGGACAGGGGGCAAAATCAGCCCCAGCATTTT. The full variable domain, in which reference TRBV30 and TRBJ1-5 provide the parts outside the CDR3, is SQTIHQWPATLVQPVGSPLSLECTVEGTSNPNLYWYRQAAGRGLQLLFYSVGIGQISSEVPQNLSASRPQDRQFILSSKKLLLSDSGFYLCAWSRDRGQNQPQHFGDGTRLSIL.

The CDR3 reads CAITQSVQASEQYF. CDR3 bases: TGTGCCATCACCCAATCAGTACAGGCTTCCGAGCAGTACTTC. The chain has TRBV10-3 and TRBJ2-7, with D tentatively TRBD1 (5 bases). This CDR3 has 14 amino acids. Trimming shortened V by 7 bases and J by 6 bases, and 19 bases separated the two germline ends. Per the germline V gene, CDR1 is ENHRY and CDR2 is SYGVKD.

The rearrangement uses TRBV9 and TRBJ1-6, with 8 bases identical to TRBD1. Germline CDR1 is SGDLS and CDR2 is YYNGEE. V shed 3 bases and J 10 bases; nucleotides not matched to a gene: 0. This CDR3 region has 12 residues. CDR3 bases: TGTGCCAGCAGCGGGACAGGGTCACCCCTCCACTTT. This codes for CASSGTGSPLHF.

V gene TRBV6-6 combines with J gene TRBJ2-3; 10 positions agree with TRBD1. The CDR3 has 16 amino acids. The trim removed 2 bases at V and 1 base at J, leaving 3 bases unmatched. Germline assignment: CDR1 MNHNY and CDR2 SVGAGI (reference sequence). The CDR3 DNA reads TGTGCCAGCAGTTACACGACAGGGGGCGGCACAGATACGCAGTATTTT. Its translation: CASSYTTGGGTDTQYF.

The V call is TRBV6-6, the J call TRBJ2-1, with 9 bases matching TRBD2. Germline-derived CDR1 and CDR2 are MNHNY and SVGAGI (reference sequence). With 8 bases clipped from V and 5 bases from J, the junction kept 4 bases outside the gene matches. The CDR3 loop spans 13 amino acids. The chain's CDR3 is CASGVAGDNEQFF. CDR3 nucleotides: TGTGCCAGCGGGGTAGCGGGGGACAATGAGCAGTTCTTC.

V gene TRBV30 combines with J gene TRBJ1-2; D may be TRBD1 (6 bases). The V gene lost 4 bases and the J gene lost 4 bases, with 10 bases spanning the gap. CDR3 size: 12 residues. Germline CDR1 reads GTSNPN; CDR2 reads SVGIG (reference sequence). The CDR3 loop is CAWTGETYGYTF. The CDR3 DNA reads TGTGCCTGGACAGGGGAAACCTATGGCTACACCTTC.

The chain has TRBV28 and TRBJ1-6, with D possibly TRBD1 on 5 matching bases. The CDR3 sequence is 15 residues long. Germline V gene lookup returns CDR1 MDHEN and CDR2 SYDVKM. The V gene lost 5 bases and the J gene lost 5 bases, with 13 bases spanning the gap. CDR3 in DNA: TGTGCCAGCAGTACATGGGGACTAGATAATTCACCCCTCCACTTT. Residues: CASSTWGLDNSPLHF.

The CDR3 is CASRSDGSRRLISYEQYF. CDR3 nucleotides: TGTGCCAGTAGAAGCGACGGCAGCCGGCGGTTGATTTCCTACGAGCAGTACTTC. This chain uses TRBV19 with TRBJ2-7; D gene unclear. CDR1 and CDR2 from the germline V gene are LNHDA and SQIVND (reference sequence). The CDR3 contains 18 residues. The V end lost 6 bases, the J end lost 1 base, and 25 bases lay between the germline ends. Full variable domain (rest looked up from reference TRBV19 and TRBJ2-7): DGGITQSPKYLFRKEGQNVTLSCEQNLNHDAMYWYRQDPGQGLRLIYYSQIVNDFQKGDIAEGYSVSREKKESFPLTVTSAQKNPTAFYLCASRSDGSRRLISYEQYFGPGTRLTVT.

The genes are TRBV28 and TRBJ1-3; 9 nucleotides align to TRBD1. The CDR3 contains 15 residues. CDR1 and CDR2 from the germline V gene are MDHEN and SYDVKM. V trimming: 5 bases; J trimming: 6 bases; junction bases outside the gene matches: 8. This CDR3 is CASSGQGLSLNTIYF. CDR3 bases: TGTGCCAGCAGTGGACAGGGGCTATCCCTAAACACCATATATTTT.

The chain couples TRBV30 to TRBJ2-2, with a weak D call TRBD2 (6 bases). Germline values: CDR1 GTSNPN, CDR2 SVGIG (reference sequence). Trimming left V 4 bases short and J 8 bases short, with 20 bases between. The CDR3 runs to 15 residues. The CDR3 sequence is CAWTRGISGSGELFF. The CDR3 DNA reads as TGTGCCTGGACACGGGGCATTAGCGGTTCGGGGGAGCTGTTTTTT.

The CDR3 reads CASSFLLGENTEAFF. In nucleotides, the CDR3 is TGTGCCAGCAGTTTTTTATTGGGAGAGAACACTGAAGCTTTCTTT. The chain carries TRBV28 and TRBJ1-1; D uncertain. Looked up from germline, CDR1 is MDHEN and CDR2 is SYDVKM. The CDR3 has 15 residues. The V gene lost 3 bases and the J gene lost 1 base, with 12 bases spanning the gap.

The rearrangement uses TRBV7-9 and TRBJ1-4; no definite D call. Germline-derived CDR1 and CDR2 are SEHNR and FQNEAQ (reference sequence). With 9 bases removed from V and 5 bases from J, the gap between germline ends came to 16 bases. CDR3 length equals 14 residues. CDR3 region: CARCGRTLNEKLFF. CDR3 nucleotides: TGTGCCAGATGCGGACGGACTCTGAATGAAAAACTGTTTTTT.

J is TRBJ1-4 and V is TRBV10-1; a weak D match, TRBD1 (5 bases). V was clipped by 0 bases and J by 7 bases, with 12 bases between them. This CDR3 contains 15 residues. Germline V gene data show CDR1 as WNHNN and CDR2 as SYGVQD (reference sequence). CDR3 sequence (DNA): TGCGCCAGCAGTGAGTCGGGGGGTTACGTTGAAAAACTGTTTTTT. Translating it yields CASSESGGYVEKLFF.

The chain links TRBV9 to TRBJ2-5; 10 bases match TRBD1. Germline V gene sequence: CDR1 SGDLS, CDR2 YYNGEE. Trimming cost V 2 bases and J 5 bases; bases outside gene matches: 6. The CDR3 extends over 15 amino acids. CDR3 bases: TGTGCCAGCAGCGTTCTGACAGGGGGCAAGGAGACCCAGTACTTC. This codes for CASSVLTGGKETQYF.

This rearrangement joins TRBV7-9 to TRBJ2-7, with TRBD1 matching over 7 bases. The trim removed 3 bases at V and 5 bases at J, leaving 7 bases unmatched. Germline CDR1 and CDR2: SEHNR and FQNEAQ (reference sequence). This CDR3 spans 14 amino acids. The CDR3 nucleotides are TGTGCCAGCAGCTTGAGGGGGCGTGACGACGAGCAGTACTTC. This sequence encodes CASSLRGRDDEQYF. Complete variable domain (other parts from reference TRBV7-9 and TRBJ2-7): DTGVSQNPRHKITKRGQNVTFRCDPISEHNRLYWYRQTLGQGPEFLTYFQNEAQLEKSRLLSDRFSAERPKGSFSTLEIQRTEQGDSAMYLCASSLRGRDDEQYFGPGTRLTVT.

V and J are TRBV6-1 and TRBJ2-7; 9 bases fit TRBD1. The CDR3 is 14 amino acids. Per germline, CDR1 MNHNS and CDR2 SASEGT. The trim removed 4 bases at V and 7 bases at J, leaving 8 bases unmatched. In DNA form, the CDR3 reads TGTGCCAGCAGTGCCGGACAGGGGTCGGAGGAGCAGTACTTC. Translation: CASSAGQGSEEQYF.

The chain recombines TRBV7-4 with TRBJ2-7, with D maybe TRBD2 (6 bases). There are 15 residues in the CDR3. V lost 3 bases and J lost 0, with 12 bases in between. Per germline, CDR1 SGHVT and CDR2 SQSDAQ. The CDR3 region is CASSFFPGSSYEQYF. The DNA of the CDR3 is TGTGCCAGCAGCTTCTTCCCCGGGAGCTCCTACGAGCAGTACTTC.

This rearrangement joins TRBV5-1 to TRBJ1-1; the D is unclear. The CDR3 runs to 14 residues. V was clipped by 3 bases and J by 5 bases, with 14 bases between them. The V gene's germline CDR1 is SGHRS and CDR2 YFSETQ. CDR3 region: CASSSDHSRTEAFF. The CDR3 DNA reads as TGCGCCAGCAGCTCGGATCACTCGCGGACTGAAGCTTTCTTT.

The CDR3 region is CASSPGQGYSPLHF. The CDR3 DNA reads TGTGCCAGCAGCCCAGGACAGGGTTATTCACCCCTCCACTTT. The gene calls are TRBV11-2 and TRBJ1-6; 8 bases align to TRBD1. Germline CDR1 reads SGHAT; CDR2 reads FQNNGV. Losses at the gene ends were 5 bases for V and 8 bases for J; bases not matched to a gene: 5. The CDR3 contains 14 residues. Combining the CDR3 with reference TRBV11-2 and TRBJ1-6 gives the whole variable domain EAGVAQSPRYKIIEKRQSVAFWCNPISGHATLYWYQQILGQGPKLLIQFQNNGVVDDSQLPKDRFSAERLKGVDSTLKIQPAKLEDSAVYLCASSPGQGYSPLHFGNGTRLTVT.

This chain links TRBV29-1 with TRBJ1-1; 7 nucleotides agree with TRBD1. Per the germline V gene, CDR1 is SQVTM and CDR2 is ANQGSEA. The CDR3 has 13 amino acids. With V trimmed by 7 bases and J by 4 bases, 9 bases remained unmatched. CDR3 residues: CSAFTGVSTEAFF. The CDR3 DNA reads TGCAGCGCCTTTACAGGGGTGAGCACTGAAGCTTTCTTT.

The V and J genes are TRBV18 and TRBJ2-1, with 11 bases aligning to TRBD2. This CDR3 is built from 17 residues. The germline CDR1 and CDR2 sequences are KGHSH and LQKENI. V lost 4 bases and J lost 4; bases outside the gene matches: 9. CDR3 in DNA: TGTGCCAGCTCACTCCTAGGGACTAGCGGACTGTACAATGAGCAGTTCTTC. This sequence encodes CASSLLGTSGLYNEQFF.

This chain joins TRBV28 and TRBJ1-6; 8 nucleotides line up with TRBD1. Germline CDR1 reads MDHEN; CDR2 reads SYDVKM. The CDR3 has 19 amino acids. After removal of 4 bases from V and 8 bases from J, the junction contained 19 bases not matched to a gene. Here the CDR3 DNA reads TGTGCCAGCAGTTCAGAGCAGTTCAGGGGGCGTAATAGTCATTCACCCCTCCACTTT. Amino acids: CASSSEQFRGRNSHSPLHF.

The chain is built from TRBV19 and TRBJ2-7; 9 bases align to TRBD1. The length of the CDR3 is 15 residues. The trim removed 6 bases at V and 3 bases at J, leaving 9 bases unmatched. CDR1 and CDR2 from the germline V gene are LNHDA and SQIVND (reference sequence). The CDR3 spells CASSPAGTGIYEQYF. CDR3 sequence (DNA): TGTGCCAGTAGCCCTGCCGGGACAGGGATCTACGAGCAGTACTTC.

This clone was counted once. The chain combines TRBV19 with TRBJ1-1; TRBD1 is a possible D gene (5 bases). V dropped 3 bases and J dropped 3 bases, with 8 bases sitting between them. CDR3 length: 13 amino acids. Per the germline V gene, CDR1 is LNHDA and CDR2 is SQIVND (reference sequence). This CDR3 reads CASSIDRDTEAFF. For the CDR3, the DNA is TGTGCCAGTAGTATCGACAGAGACACTGAAGCTTTCTTT.

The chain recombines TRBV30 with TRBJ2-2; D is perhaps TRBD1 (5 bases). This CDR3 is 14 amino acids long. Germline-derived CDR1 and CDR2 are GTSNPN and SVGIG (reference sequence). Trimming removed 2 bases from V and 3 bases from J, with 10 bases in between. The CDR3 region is CAWSPDIHTGELFF. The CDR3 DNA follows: TGTGCCTGGAGTCCGGACATACACACCGGGGAGCTGTTTTTT.